Following are 17 T cell receptor beta chains from one sample sequenced in a study of cytomegalovirus exposure and HLA in healthy donors. Amplification used 60 Vbeta primers and 13 Jbeta primers. Measured with immunoSEQ multiplex PCR; TCRdb has only the in-frame clones, and not every one. The sample comprises approximately 170,000 clones, around 77% of which are singletons, and around 1.9% rests with the top ten. Sequenced sample: PBMCs. These receptors were collected from a woman aged 25 to 45 in good health and CMV-seropositive.

The chain recombines TRBV28 with TRBJ1-4; 11 bases map to TRBD1. Per the germline V gene, CDR1 is MDHEN and CDR2 is SYDVKM. The V segment lost 3 bases and the J segment 7 bases; nucleotides outside the gene matches: 4. The CDR3 is made up of 15 amino acids. DNA for the CDR3: TGTGCCAGCAGTTTGGGAGGACAGGGGGCTGAAAAACTGTTTTTT. Translation gives CASSLGGQGAEKLFF.

V usage is TRBV5-1 and J usage is TRBJ2-7, with 9 bases that match TRBD1. With V trimmed by 4 bases and J by 3 bases, 8 bases remained unmatched. CDR3 size: 15 residues. Per the germline V gene, CDR1 is SGHRS and CDR2 is YFSETQ. The CDR3 protein is CASSNPQGAFYEQYF. In DNA form, the CDR3 reads TGCGCCAGCAGCAACCCACAGGGGGCATTCTACGAGCAGTACTTC.

To note about this clone: The sample holds other DNA sequences that translate to the same CDR3. The genes are TRBV2 and TRBJ2-1, with 8 bases matching TRBD2. The CDR3 loop spans 14 amino acids. The V gene end was trimmed by 4 bases and the J gene end by 7 bases; junction bases not matched to a gene: 6. Germline CDR1 SNHLY, CDR2 FYNNEI. CDR3 sequence: CASSVPGGRNEQFF. In DNA, the CDR3 is TGTGCCAGCAGTGTGCCGGGGGGGCGAAATGAGCAGTTCTTC.

This chain links TRBV9 with TRBJ2-1; 10 nucleotides align to TRBD2. With V trimmed by 1 base and J by 10 bases, 5 bases remained unmatched. This CDR3 is 14 amino acids long. Germline V gene data show CDR1 as SGDLS and CDR2 as YYNGEE. CDR3 residues: CASSVSGRAGEQFF. In DNA, the CDR3 is TGTGCCAGCAGCGTAAGCGGGAGGGCCGGAGAGCAGTTCTTC.

This clone was observed a few times. V and J are TRBV7-9 and TRBJ1-1; D remains unclear. The V end lost 1 base, the J end lost 7 bases, and 4 bases lay between the germline ends. This CDR3 is 11 amino acids long. Germline CDR1 reads SEHNR; CDR2 reads FQNEAQ (reference sequence). CDR3 loop: CASSLGLEAFF. The CDR3 DNA sequence: TGTGCCAGCAGCTTAGGGCTTGAAGCTTTCTTT.

This chain uses TRBV11-3 with TRBJ2-7; D possibly corresponds to TRBD1 (7 bases). Germline loops: CDR1 SGHNT, CDR2 YENEEA. The CDR3 loop spans 16 amino acids. Trimming stripped 6 bases from V and 7 bases from J, with 25 bases between. CDR3 loop: CASRLTDEEGAGEQYF. CDR3 sequence (DNA): TGTGCCAGCAGATTAACTGATGAGGAGGGGGCAGGGGAGCAGTACTTC.

The chain recombines TRBV5-1 with TRBJ1-1; 8 positions agree with TRBD1. J lost 4 bases, V lost 7 bases, and 9 bases had no gene match. The V gene's germline CDR1 is SGHRS and CDR2 YFSETQ. This CDR3 comprises 14 residues. CDR3 DNA: TGCGCCAGCCGAGGACAGACAGGGGCCACTGAAGCTTTCTTT. Its translation is CASRGQTGATEAFF.

The chain carries TRBV4-1 and TRBJ2-7; 8 bases line up with TRBD1. J was trimmed by 5 bases and V by 3 bases; bases with no gene match: 9. Germline V gene sequence: CDR1 MGHRA, CDR2 YSYEKL. The CDR3 runs to 15 residues. The DNA of the CDR3 is TGCGCCAGCAGCCATATTACAGGGGGGCTCAACGAGCAGTACTTC. Amino acid sequence: CASSHITGGLNEQYF.

The chain employs TRBV7-9 and TRBJ2-1; 13 positions agree with TRBD2. This CDR3 is 17 amino acids long. Germline loops: CDR1 SEHNR, CDR2 FQNEAQ (reference sequence). J lost 6 bases, V lost 1 base, and 6 bases had no gene match. The CDR3, as DNA: TGTGCCAGCAGCTTAGGGACTAGCGGGAGTATACGCAATGAGCAGTTCTTC. Protein sequence: CASSLGTSGSIRNEQFF.

The chain has TRBV9 and TRBJ1-3, with TRBD1 identical over 7 bases. The CDR3 has 16 amino acids. The ends lost 1 base at V and 4 bases at J; junction bases unmatched: 8. Looked up from germline, CDR1 is SGDLS and CDR2 is YYNGEE. The CDR3 DNA follows: TGTGCCAGCAGCGTACATAGGGGGCAAGCGGGAAACACCATATATTTT. Translation gives CASSVHRGQAGNTIYF.

This chain connects TRBV10-3 to TRBJ1-1; 8 bases match TRBD1. The J segment lost 8 bases and the V segment lost 6 bases, leaving 14 bases of the junction unmatched. The CDR3 totals 15 residues. The germline gives CDR1 ENHRY, CDR2 SYGVKD. The CDR3, as DNA: TGTGCCATCAGACTCGTACCGGGACAGGCGACCGAAGCTTTCTTT. It encodes CAIRLVPGQATEAFF.

CDR3 residues: CASSPGTSAEQYF. CDR3 nucleotides: TGTGCCAGCTCACCCGGGACTAGCGCCGAGCAGTACTTC. The chain uses TRBV18 and TRBJ2-7, with 10 positions matching TRBD2. V trimming: 3 bases; J trimming: 6 bases; junction bases outside the gene matches: 2. Germline V CDR1 and CDR2: KGHSH, LQKENI. This CDR3 has 13 amino acids. The full variable domain, its missing parts supplied by reference TRBV18 and TRBJ2-7, is NAGVMQNPRHLVRRRGQEARLRCSPMKGHSHVYWYRQLPEEGLKFMVYLQKENIIDESGMPKERFSAEFPKEGPSILRIQQVVRGDSAAYFCASSPGTSAEQYFGPGTRLTVT.

V and J are TRBV27 and TRBJ2-7; 10 nucleotides match TRBD1. The V gene's germline CDR1 is MNHEY and CDR2 SMNVEV (reference sequence). V lost 4 bases to trimming and J lost 3 bases; unmatched junction nucleotides: 0. The CDR3 runs to 13 residues. The CDR3 DNA reads TGTGCCAGCAGTTGGGACAGGGGCTACGAGCAGTACTTC. The encoded protein is CASSWDRGYEQYF.

This clone appeared a few times. One end of the junction fails to match germline, which may point to a read error. The rearrangement links TRBV4-1 to TRBJ2-1; TRBD1 is a possible D gene (5 bases). Germline assignment: CDR1 MGHRA and CDR2 YSYEKL. The CDR3 is made up of 15 amino acids. The CDR3 sequence: CASGADNPTYNEQFF. The CDR3 coding sequence is TGCGCCAGCGGGGCGGACAATCCCACCTATAATGAGCAGTTCTTC.

This sequence joins TRBV5-4 and TRBJ2-1; D not resolved. V lost 1 base and J 8 bases, leaving 4 bases between the germline ends. The CDR3 is made up of 11 amino acids. Germline loops: CDR1 SGHNT, CDR2 YYREEE (reference sequence). The chain's CDR3 is CASSLLDEQFF. The CDR3, as DNA: TGTGCCAGCAGCTTGTTAGATGAGCAGTTCTTC.

V is TRBV19 and J is TRBJ2-5; D may be TRBD2 (6 bases). Between the trimmed V and J ends, which lost 7 bases and 8 bases, there was a span of 23 bases. The length of the CDR3 is 15 residues. In germline, CDR1 is LNHDA, CDR2 SQIVND (reference sequence). The CDR3: CASMGRRDPRGTQYF. The CDR3 nucleotides read TGTGCCAGTATGGGCCGGAGGGACCCAAGAGGTACCCAGTACTTC.

The J gene is TRBJ1-2, the V gene TRBV18, with D unclear. Trimming removed 4 bases at V and 3 bases at J, with 9 bases between. CDR1 and CDR2 from the germline V gene are KGHSH and LQKENI. The CDR3 runs to 13 residues. The CDR3: CASSQTADYGYTF. The CDR3 DNA reads TGTGCCAGCTCACAAACAGCTGACTATGGCTACACCTTC.